One T cell receptor (beta chain) is described in this entry. Libraries were prepared by immunoSEQ multiplex PCR; TCRdb keeps only in-frame clonotypes and omits some of them. The data contain some 300,000 clones, around 90% of them singletons. The data stem from a study of blood T cell repertoires in COVID-19. Across the study: There were acute and convalescent COVID-19 samples, and they came from the United States, Italy and Spain.

Recruits, aged about 18 to 90 years, lived in 24 US areas. Membership in each cohort depended on participant-reported clinical history. Between the trimmed V and J ends, which lost 5 bases and 5 bases, there was a span of 13 bases. The CDR3 runs to 13 residues. Germline CDR1 is SEHNR and CDR2 is FQNEAQ (reference sequence). What was sequenced was PBMCs or T cells enriched from blood (not recorded which). The clonotype originates from a woman aged 18-29 years with acute COVID-19. V gene TRBV7-9 combines with J gene TRBJ2-7; possible D gene TRBD2, 6 bases. This CDR3 reads CASSPPRGNEQYF. In nucleotides, the CDR3 is TGTGCCAGCAGCCCTCCACGGGGGAACGAGCAGTACTTC.